This entry lists 5 T cell receptor beta chains sequenced from one sample in a study of OX40 agonist ivuxolimab in advanced cancers. Profiled with immunoSEQ multiplex PCR; TCRdb holds only in-frame clones, not every one. The table lists tens of thousands of clones, about 90% of them singletons. This sample comprised CD4+ or CD8+ T cells sorted from blood, obtained in a trial of the OX40 agonist ivuxolimab. Receptor source: an adult with an advanced solid tumor such as melanoma, head and neck, liver or kidney cancer.

This rearrangement joins TRBV6-5 to TRBJ1-5; D is uncertain. CDR3 length: 12 amino acids. V dropped 5 bases and J dropped 5 bases, with 7 bases sitting between them. Germline V gene lookup returns CDR1 MNHEY and CDR2 SVGAGI. CDR3 region: CASSTQDQPQHF. The DNA of the CDR3 is TGTGCCAGCAGTACGCAGGATCAGCCCCAGCATTTT.

This chain joins TRBV13 and TRBJ2-5, with a weak D call TRBD1 (6 bases). The CDR3 is made up of 15 amino acids. Germline assignment: CDR1 PRHDT and CDR2 FYEKMQ (reference sequence). Trimming took 2 bases from V and 2 from J, leaving 12 bases between them. The CDR3 protein is CASSLRQGRQETQYF. CDR3 DNA: TGTGCCAGCAGCTTAAGGCAGGGGCGTCAAGAGACCCAGTACTTC.

The chain joins TRBV7-2 to TRBJ2-1, with D possibly called TRBD1 or TRBD2 (5 bases each). Looked up from germline, CDR1 is SGHTA and CDR2 is FQGNSA. The germline V and J ends were trimmed by 2 bases and 7 bases, with 15 bases remaining between them. The CDR3 runs to 15 residues. CDR3 region: CASSLLVEGLNEQFF. Here the CDR3 DNA reads TGTGCCAGCAGCTTACTTGTTGAGGGGCTGAATGAGCAGTTCTTC.

The chain links TRBV28 to TRBJ2-5, with D possibly TRBD1 on 6 matching bases. Germline assignment: CDR1 MDHEN and CDR2 SYDVKM. Trimming stripped 3 bases from V and 9 bases from J, with 20 bases between. CDR3 length equals 15 residues. DNA of the CDR3: TGTGCCAGCAGTTTTCGATTTCCTGGCAGACAGGCCCAGTACTTC. Translated: CASSFRFPGRQAQYF.

The rearrangement links TRBV6-5 to TRBJ2-7; D is unresolved. The CDR3 is 12 residues long. Between the trimmed V and J ends, which lost 5 bases and 3 bases, there was a span of 8 bases. Germline CDR1 and CDR2: MNHEY and SVGAGI. In DNA form, the CDR3 reads TGTGCCAGCAGTAAGGGCGGCTACGAGCAGTACTTC. It specifies CASSKGGYEQYF.